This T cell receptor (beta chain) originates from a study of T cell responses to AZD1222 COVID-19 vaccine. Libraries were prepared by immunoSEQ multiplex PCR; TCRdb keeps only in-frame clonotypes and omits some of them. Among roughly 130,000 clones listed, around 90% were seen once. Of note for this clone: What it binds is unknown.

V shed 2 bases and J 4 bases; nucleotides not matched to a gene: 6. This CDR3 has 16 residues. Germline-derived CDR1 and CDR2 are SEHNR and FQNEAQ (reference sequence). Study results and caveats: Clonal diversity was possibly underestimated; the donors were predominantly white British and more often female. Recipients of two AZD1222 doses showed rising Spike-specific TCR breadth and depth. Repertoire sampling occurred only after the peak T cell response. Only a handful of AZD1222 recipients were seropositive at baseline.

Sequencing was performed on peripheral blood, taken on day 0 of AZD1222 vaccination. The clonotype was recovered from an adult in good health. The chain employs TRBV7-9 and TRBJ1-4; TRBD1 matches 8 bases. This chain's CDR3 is CASSLTSTGVNEKLFF. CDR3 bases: TGTGCCAGCAGCTTAACCTCGACAGGGGTTAATGAAAAACTGTTTTTT.